This T cell receptor (beta chain) was sequenced for a study of blood T cells in healthy people across ages. Then a second PCR, running roughly 6 to 12 cycles, was carried out with a sample-barcoded 5' primer and a J-beta primer mix. Using its own MiXCR run on the 5' RACE reads, TCRdb lists one record per CDR3 protein. The sample contains 800,000 or so distinct CDR3 sequences, around two thirds of which appear only once. Collection of roughly 9.8 milliliters of peripheral blood was performed for each donor. The CDR3 has 16 amino acids. The V and J ends lost 4 bases and 8 bases, in that order; junction bases with no gene match: 14.

The sequence was obtained from a man aged 30-40 years in good health. This chain links TRBV12-3 or TRBV12-4 with TRBJ2-1; 7 nucleotides agree with TRBD2. Sequences were obtained from blood. In DNA form, the CDR3 reads TGTGCCAGCAGTTCCACGAGGCCCCCAGCGGGGTATGAGCAGTTCTTC. It specifies CASSSTRPPAGYEQFF.